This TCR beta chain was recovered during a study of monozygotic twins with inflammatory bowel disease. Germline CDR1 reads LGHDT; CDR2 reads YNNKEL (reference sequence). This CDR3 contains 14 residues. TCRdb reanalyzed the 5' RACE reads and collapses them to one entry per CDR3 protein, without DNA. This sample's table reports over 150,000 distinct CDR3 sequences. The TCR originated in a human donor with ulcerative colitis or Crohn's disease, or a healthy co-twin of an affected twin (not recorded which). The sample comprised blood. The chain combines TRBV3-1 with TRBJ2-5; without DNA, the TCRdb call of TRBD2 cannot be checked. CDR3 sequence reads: CASSPSGGLETQYF.